Below, 4 T cell receptor beta chains from the same sample are listed, as sequenced in a study of CD8+ T cells in alopecia areata. Treatment here: oral pan-JAK inhibitor, 5-10 mg twice daily. Investigators isolated RNA and reverse transcribed it into cDNA to act as the sequencing template. Generated by immunoSEQ multiplex PCR, the TCRdb table keeps only in-frame clones and is missing some. Among fewer than 150,000 clones listed, approximately 80% were seen once. The material was CD8+ T cells sorted from blood, obtained at week 4, from a patient treated with tofacitinib. The receptor set was obtained from a human donor with alopecia areata.

J is TRBJ2-3 and V is TRBV9; D is unclear. This CDR3 is built from 16 residues. Trimming stripped 4 bases from V and 2 bases from J, with 17 bases between. Germline-derived CDR1 and CDR2 are SGDLS and YYNGEE. CDR3 amino acids: CASSYRTGENTDTQYF. The CDR3 DNA reads TGTGCCAGCAGCTATAGGACGGGTGAGAACACAGATACGCAGTATTTT.

The rearrangement links TRBV7-9 to TRBJ2-1; tentative D call: TRBD1 (5 bases). Germline lookup yields CDR1 SEHNR and CDR2 FQNEAQ (reference sequence). Trimming shortened V by 5 bases and J by 0 bases, and 14 bases separated the two germline ends. The CDR3 is 16 amino acids. Written as DNA, the CDR3 is TGTGCCAGCAGCCCTGGACACAAGTCCTCCTACAATGAGCAGTTCTTC. As protein: CASSPGHKSSYNEQFF.

V usage is TRBV7-2 and J usage is TRBJ1-2, with a possible D match to TRBD1 (5 bases). Germline V CDR1 and CDR2: SGHTA, FQGNSA. This CDR3 spans 15 amino acids. V was shortened by 2 bases and J by 6 bases, with 16 bases between the two germline ends. CDR3 residues: CASSLYDSRGDGYTF. CDR3 bases: TGTGCCAGCAGCTTATACGACAGCCGGGGGGATGGCTACACCTTC.

This chain links TRBV7-9 with TRBJ2-3; D gene uncertain. Trimming pared 1 base from V and 0 bases from J, leaving 8 bases between. This CDR3 is 15 amino acids long. The V gene's germline CDR1 is SEHNR and CDR2 FQNEAQ (reference sequence). CDR3: CASSLGEASTDTQYF. For the CDR3, the DNA is TGTGCCAGCAGCTTAGGGGAAGCTAGCACAGATACGCAGTATTTT.